This T cell receptor beta chain was sequenced during a study of identical twins. Template switching supplied a universal primer site; unique molecular identifiers were carried on the cDNA. TCRdb reanalysed the 5' RACE reads using MiXCR and keeps one entry per CDR3 protein. Among 210,000 or so distinct CDR3 sequences listed, approximately 15% were seen once. V was clipped by 4 bases and J by 0 bases, with 18 bases between them. The germline CDR1 and CDR2 sequences are SGHTA and FQGNSA. The CDR3 has 17 amino acids. In addition, the sample was reused for a study of T cells expressing NK-cell markers. That source adds: Obtained from sorted CD3+CD56+NKG2C+, CD3+CD56+NKG2C- and CD3+CD56-NKG2C+ T cells were the TCR beta repertoires. Roughly 1.0-8% of CD8+ T cells in about 6 donors belonged to dominant NKG2C+ clonotypes.

Sequencing used CD8+ T cells sorted from blood. The J gene is TRBJ1-1, the V gene TRBV7-2; D might be TRBD1 (6 bases). The TCR comes from a woman aged 18 to 35 in good health. The CDR3 here is CASSSWGGQTLNTEAFF. The CDR3 DNA follows: TGTGCCAGCAGCTCTTGGGGGGGCCAGACCCTGAACACTGAAGCTTTCTTT.